The rows below give T cell receptor beta chains drawn from one sample of a study of PD-L1 blockade in urothelial cancer. The repertoire was sequenced with immunoSEQ multiplex PCR; TCRdb's copy has only in-frame clones and lacks some. The sample yields 25,000 to 35,000 clones, 79% seen once. Material: PBMCs, obtained around atezolizumab (anti-PD-L1) treatment. The receptors were gathered from a man in his 70s with urothelial cancer. The CDR3 runs from the conserved cysteine through the conserved F or W. Fields, in order: clone size, V gene, J gene, D gene, CDR3 protein, CDR3 DNA. The D gene is left open where the match is weak. Size is omitted from some rows. Given values are once, few, many or a class for expanded clones.

>.|TRBV7-9|TRBJ1-1|TRBD1
CASSTQGVGEAFF
TGTGCCAGCAGCACACAGGGGGTGGGTGAAGCTTTCTTT
>.|TRBV7-8|TRBJ1-1|TRBD1
CASSSRTGGARTEAFF
TGTGCCAGCAGCTCTCGGACAGGGGGCGCGAGGACTGAAGCTTTCTTT
>few|TRBV4-2|TRBJ2-2|TRBD1
CASSQGEGQRFF
TGTGCCAGCAGCCAAGGCGAGGGACAGAGGTTTTTT
>.|TRBV6-5|TRBJ2-1|TRBD2
CASSPRGVGYNEQFF
TGTGCCAGCAGCCCCCGGGGGGTGGGCTACAATGAGCAGTTCTTC
>few|TRBV7-2|TRBJ2-3|.
CASSHPVGGAGTDTQYF
TGTGCCAGCAGCCACCCAGTGGGGGGGGCTGGCACAGATACGCAGTATTTT
>.|TRBV28|TRBJ1-1|.
CASSLETGRNTEAFF
TGTGCCAGCAGTCTAGAGACAGGTAGGAACACTGAAGCTTTCTTT
>.|TRBV5-4|TRBJ1-2|TRBD1
CASSWGQGSYGYTF
TGTGCCAGCAGCTGGGGACAGGGGTCCTATGGCTACACCTTC
>.|TRBV18|TRBJ2-1|.
CASSLGQYNEQFF
TGTGCCAGCTCACTTGGACAGTACAATGAGCAGTTCTTC
>.|TRBV7-6|TRBJ2-1|TRBD1
CASSPTLAGGAEAQNEQFF
TGTGCCAGCAGTCCTACACTTGCAGGGGGCGCCGAAGCCCAGAATGAGCAGTTCTTC
>.|TRBV6-5|TRBJ2-7|TRBD1
CAVQGAGGMYEQYF
TGTGCCGTTCAAGGGGCAGGGGGCATGTACGAGCAGTACTTC
>.|TRBV28|TRBJ1-5|TRBD1
CASSLSSPGGRQPQHF
TGTGCCAGCAGTTTATCCAGTCCAGGGGGCAGGCAGCCCCAGCATTTT
>.|TRBV2|TRBJ1-1|.
CASSARGTEAFF
TGTGCCAGCAGTGCTAGGGGCACTGAAGCTTTCTTT
>.|TRBV7-3|TRBJ2-3|TRBD2
CASSLGGRINTQYF
TGTGCCAGCAGCTTAGGCGGGAGAATAAATACGCAGTATTTT
>.|TRBV6-5|TRBJ2-1|TRBD2
CASQSGRAYNEQFF
TGTGCCAGCCAGAGCGGGAGGGCTTACAATGAGCAGTTCTTC
>.|TRBV14|TRBJ2-3|.
CASSQDQGFSTDTQYF
TGTGCCAGCAGCCAAGATCAGGGGTTTAGCACAGATACGCAGTATTTT
>.|TRBV9|TRBJ2-3|.
CASSVGGGDTQYF
TGTGCCAGCAGCGTCGGGGGTGGCGATACGCAGTATTTT